The TCR beta chain under discussion was sequenced for a study of T cells of healthy individuals. This clonotype was seen ten or more times. The CDR3 contains 14 residues. The V and J ends lost 2 bases and 6 bases respectively, with 11 bases between them. CDR1 is MNHEY and CDR2 is SVGAGI in the germline V gene. TCRdb redid the calling of the 5' RACE reads with MiXCR, one entry per CDR3 protein. Among about 82,000 distinct CDR3 sequences listed, roughly 5% were seen once. This TCR was recovered from a female donor in good health. This chain joins TRBV6-5 and TRBJ2-1; unclear D gene. CDR3 in amino acids: CASSYGPEGNEQFF. DNA of the CDR3: TGTGCCAGCAGTTACGGCCCGGAAGGCAATGAGCAGTTCTTC.